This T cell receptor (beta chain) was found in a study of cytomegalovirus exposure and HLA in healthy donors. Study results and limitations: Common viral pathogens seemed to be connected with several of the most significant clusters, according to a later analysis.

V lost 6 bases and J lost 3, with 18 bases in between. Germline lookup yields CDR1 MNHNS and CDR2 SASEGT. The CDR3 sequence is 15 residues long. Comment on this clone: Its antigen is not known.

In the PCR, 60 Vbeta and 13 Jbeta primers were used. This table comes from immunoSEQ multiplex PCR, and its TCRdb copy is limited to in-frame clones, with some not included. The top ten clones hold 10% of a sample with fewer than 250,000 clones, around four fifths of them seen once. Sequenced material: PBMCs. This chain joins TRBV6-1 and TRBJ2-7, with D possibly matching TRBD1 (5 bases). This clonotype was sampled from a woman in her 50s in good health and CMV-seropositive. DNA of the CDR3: TGTGCCAGCAGCCAAAGCCAGGGCCGGCGCTACGAGCAGTACTTC. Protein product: CASSQSQGRRYEQYF.